This passage covers 18 T cell receptor beta chains from one sample sequenced in a study of T cell responses to AZD1222 COVID-19 vaccine. This table comes from immunoSEQ multiplex PCR, and its TCRdb copy is limited to in-frame clones, with some not included. Altogether around 91,000 clones are present, over 75% being singletons, with the ten largest covering roughly 21%. This specimen consisted of peripheral blood, obtained on day 0 of AZD1222 vaccination. The receptors stem from an adult in good health.

V gene TRBV6-4 combines with J gene TRBJ2-1; D ambiguous. Trimming pared 0 bases from V and 8 bases from J, leaving 11 bases between. The germline CDR1 and CDR2 sequences are MRHNA and SNTAGT. This CDR3 region has 14 residues. CDR3 in DNA: TGTGCCAGCAGTGACTCCGGATACGGCGATGAGCAGTTCTTC. It codes for CASSDSGYGDEQFF.

This sequence joins TRBV2 and TRBJ2-7; possibly TRBD2 for D (5 bases). The germline gives CDR1 SNHLY, CDR2 FYNNEI. Trimming stripped 8 bases from V and 5 bases from J, with 16 bases between. The CDR3 covers 13 residues. The CDR3 DNA follows: TGTGCCAGCCACCTAGCTCTAAGCAACGAGCAGTACTTC. This gives the protein CASHLALSNEQYF.

The rearrangement uses TRBV19 and TRBJ2-3; perhaps TRBD2 as D (6 bases). This CDR3 contains 16 residues. V was clipped by 5 bases and J by 5 bases, with 20 bases between them. The germline V gene encodes CDR1 LNHDA and CDR2 SQIVND (reference sequence). DNA of the CDR3: TGTGCCAGTAGTGCCGGGACTTCCCCTTCCATAGATACGCAGTATTTT. Its translation: CASSAGTSPSIDTQYF.

The chain is built from TRBV6-5 and TRBJ1-1; D possibly corresponds to TRBD1 (5 bases). CDR3 length equals 14 residues. CDR1 and CDR2 (germline): MNHEY, SVGAGI. The germline V and J ends were trimmed by 2 bases and 5 bases, with 12 bases remaining between them. The CDR3 sequence is CASSYTGGGTEAFF. The CDR3 region has the DNA TGTGCCAGCAGTTACACCGGGGGTGGGACTGAAGCTTTCTTT.

The rearrangement uses TRBV27 and TRBJ2-1, with D unresolved. The CDR3 is made up of 13 amino acids. Trimming took 5 bases from V and 5 from J, leaving 10 bases between them. Germline lookup yields CDR1 MNHEY and CDR2 SMNVEV (reference sequence). CDR3 protein: CASSQRTDNEQFF. CDR3 DNA: TGTGCCAGCAGTCAGAGGACGGACAATGAGCAGTTCTTC.

This clone has more than one count but fewer than ten. The chain recombines TRBV9 with TRBJ2-3; the match to TRBD2 covers 9 bases. Trimming at V came to 4 bases and at J to 3 bases, leaving 9 bases not matched to a gene. CDR3 length equals 16 residues. CDR1 is SGDLS and CDR2 is YYNGEE in the germline V gene. CDR3 sequence: CASSYLSGSGTDTQYF. DNA of the CDR3: TGTGCCAGCAGCTACCTTAGCGGGAGTGGGACAGATACGCAGTATTTT.

This chain links TRBV9 with TRBJ2-2; a weak D match, TRBD1 (5 bases). The germline V and J ends were trimmed by 2 bases and 6 bases, with 11 bases remaining between them. This CDR3 has 14 amino acids. CDR1 and CDR2 (germline): SGDLS, YYNGEE. The CDR3 protein is CASSVLRGAGELFF. The CDR3 DNA reads TGTGCCAGCAGCGTTCTTAGGGGCGCCGGGGAGCTGTTTTTT.

This clone was seen only once. V gene TRBV29-1 combines with J gene TRBJ1-2; D is unclear. The CDR3 consists of 16 residues. Trimming left V 0 bases short and J 6 bases short, with 20 bases between. Germline V CDR1 and CDR2: SQVTM, ANQGSEA. CDR3 nucleotide sequence: TGCAGCGTTGAAGATCGGGCCCTTTTGTCCGGGGATGGCTACACCTTC. Residues: CSVEDRALLSGDGYTF. Combining the CDR3 with reference TRBV29-1 and TRBJ1-2 gives the whole variable domain SAVISQKPSRDICQRGTSLTIQCQVDSQVTMMFWYRQQPGQSLTLIATANQGSEATYESGFVIDKFPISRPNLTFSTLTVSNMSPEDSSIYLCSVEDRALLSGDGYTFGSGTRLTVV.

J is TRBJ1-1 and V is TRBV6-5, with D hard to call. Germline assignment: CDR1 MNHEY and CDR2 SVGAGI. V lost 2 bases to trimming and J lost 4 bases, with 8 bases between them. The length of the CDR3 is 13 residues. The CDR3 loop is CASSYVSRTEAFF. The CDR3 region has the DNA TGTGCCAGCAGTTACGTTTCGCGCACTGAAGCTTTCTTT.

This chain links TRBV27 with TRBJ1-2, with TRBD1 as a possible D gene (6 bases). The germline V and J ends were trimmed by 5 bases and 2 bases, with 21 bases remaining between them. The germline V gene has CDR1 MNHEY and CDR2 SMNVEV (reference sequence). The CDR3 is 17 residues long. CDR3 nucleotide sequence: TGTGCCAGCAGTGGGGGGGTAATGACAGGAACCAACTATGGCTACACCTTC. Protein: CASSGGVMTGTNYGYTF.

This clone was counted between two and nine times. The rearrangement joins TRBV7-2 to TRBJ1-5; D gene uncertain. The CDR3 is 15 amino acids. Germline V lookup: CDR1 SGHTA, CDR2 FQGNSA. Trimming took off 5 bases at V and 2 bases at J, with 13 bases between the two ends. CDR3 residues: CASSPDPLGNQPQHF. CDR3 DNA: TGTGCCAGCAGCCCCGACCCCCTGGGCAATCAGCCCCAGCATTTT. The full variable domain, in which reference TRBV7-2 and TRBJ1-5 provide the parts outside the CDR3, is GAGVSQSPSNKVTEKGKDVELRCDPISGHTALYWYRQSLGQGLEFLIYFQGNSAPDKSGLPSDRFSAERTGGSVSTLTIQRTQQEDSAVYLCASSPDPLGNQPQHFGDGTRLSIL.

This clone was picked up one time. This chain connects TRBV6-5 to TRBJ2-7; D is perhaps TRBD1 (5 bases). Looked up from germline, CDR1 is MNHEY and CDR2 is SVGAGI. Trimming cost V 4 bases and J 2 bases, with 12 bases left between them. The CDR3 loop spans 14 amino acids. The CDR3 reads CASSLWKGTYEQYF. The CDR3 DNA is TGTGCCAGCAGTTTGTGGAAGGGGACCTACGAGCAGTACTTC.

The rearrangement links TRBV28 to TRBJ1-2, with TRBD1 matching 10 bases. This CDR3 contains 15 residues. V lost 1 base to trimming and J lost 2 bases; unmatched junction nucleotides: 1. Per the germline V gene, CDR1 is MDHEN and CDR2 is SYDVKM. CDR3 region: CASSLSDRGNYGYTF. The CDR3 region has the DNA TGTGCCAGCAGTTTATCGGACAGGGGGAACTATGGCTACACCTTC.

The CDR3 reads CASSLDPGRTIYF. In DNA, the CDR3 is TGTGCCAGCAGTCTTGACCCCGGGCGCACCATATATTTT. The rearrangement links TRBV6-5 to TRBJ1-3; D not resolved. This CDR3 has 13 amino acids. The germline CDR1 and CDR2 sequences are MNHEY and SVGAGI. Trimming pared 5 bases from V and 9 bases from J, leaving 14 bases between.

The chain combines TRBV19 with TRBJ2-7; 7 nucleotides match TRBD1. Per germline, CDR1 LNHDA and CDR2 SQIVND (reference sequence). The CDR3 totals 13 residues. After removal of 3 bases from V and 2 bases from J, the junction contained 1 base not matched to a gene. The CDR3 DNA follows: TGTGCCAGTAGTATGGGACAGCCCTACGAGCAGTACTTC. Its protein is CASSMGQPYEQYF. Full variable domain (rest looked up from reference TRBV19 and TRBJ2-7): DGGITQSPKYLFRKEGQNVTLSCEQNLNHDAMYWYRQDPGQGLRLIYYSQIVNDFQKGDIAEGYSVSREKKESFPLTVTSAQKNPTAFYLCASSMGQPYEQYFGPGTRLTVT.

The rearrangement links TRBV5-1 to TRBJ1-4; 12 positions match TRBD1. CDR3 size: 15 residues. Germline CDR1 and CDR2: SGHRS and YFSETQ. V gave up 4 bases and J gave up 7 bases; unmatched junction bases: 5. CDR3 nucleotides: TGCGCCAGCAGCCCCGGGACAGGGGGCGGTGAAAAACTGTTTTTT. This codes for CASSPGTGGGEKLFF.

This chain joins TRBV19 and TRBJ2-6; D is ambiguous. The CDR3 extends over 17 amino acids. V was trimmed by 7 bases and J by 0 bases, leaving 16 bases between them. Germline values: CDR1 LNHDA, CDR2 SQIVND (reference sequence). CDR3 sequence: CASTTFQGDSGANVLTF. The CDR3 DNA follows: TGTGCCAGTACCACCTTCCAAGGAGACTCTGGGGCCAACGTCCTGACTTTC.

The CDR3 region is CASSPKGQGFHEQYF. The CDR3, as DNA: TGCGCCAGCAGCCCGAAAGGACAGGGGTTCCACGAGCAGTACTTC. The rearrangement uses TRBV5-1 and TRBJ2-7, with 9 positions matching TRBD1. After removal of 4 bases from V and 5 bases from J, the junction contained 10 bases not matched to a gene. The V gene's germline CDR1 is SGHRS and CDR2 YFSETQ. The CDR3 runs 15 residues.